The 21 T cell receptor beta chains in this list originate from one sample, sequenced in a study of monozygotic twins with inflammatory bowel disease. One entry per CDR3 protein, without DNA, is what TCRdb gives after re-calling the 5' RACE reads. This sample's table has about 440,000 distinct CDR3 sequences. Sequencing was done on a sample of blood. Receptors originate from a human donor with ulcerative colitis or Crohn's disease, or a healthy co-twin of an affected twin (not recorded which).

The V gene is TRBV27, the J gene TRBJ1-4; as DNA is missing, the TRBD1 call by TCRdb cannot be tested. CDR3 length: 16 residues. The germline CDR1 and CDR2 sequences are MNHEY and SMNVEV (reference sequence). CDR3 amino acids: CASSLRGTPTNEKLFF.

V usage is TRBV21-1 and J usage is TRBJ1-4. TRBV21-1 represents a pseudogene. This CDR3 contains 14 residues. CDR3 region: CASSKGRLHEKLFF.

The chain's CDR3 is CASSSGGGSQPQHF. The J gene is TRBJ1-5, the V gene TRBV7-6. The CDR3 has 14 residues. Germline lookup yields CDR1 SGHVS and CDR2 FNYEAQ.

This sequence joins TRBV7-3 and TRBJ2-3; lacking DNA, the TRBD1 call made by TCRdb goes unchecked. This CDR3 region has 13 residues. CDR1 SGHTA and CDR2 FQGTGA come from the germline V gene. CDR3 sequence: CASSLAAPDTQYF.

The chain joins TRBV5-6 to TRBJ2-3; TCRdb designates TRBD2, a call that cannot be tested without DNA. CDR1 SGHDT and CDR2 YYEEEE come from the germline V gene. The CDR3 is 15 amino acids. The CDR3 sequence: CASSLGGRKTDTQYF. Looking up the rest from reference TRBV5-6 and TRBJ2-3 gives the full variable domain: DAGVTQSPTHLIKTRGQQVTLRCSPKSGHDTVSWYQQALGQGPQFIFQYYEEEERQRGNFPDRFSGHQFPNYSSELNVNALLLGDSALYLCASSLGGRKTDTQYFGPGTRLTVL.

The chain combines TRBV24-1 with TRBJ2-1; with no DNA, the TCRdb D assignment of TRBD2 cannot be verified. This CDR3 has 16 amino acids. The germline gives CDR1 KGHDR, CDR2 SFDVKD. This CDR3 is CATSDRGLAGVGEQFF.

The chain couples TRBV5-6 to TRBJ2-4. The germline V gene has CDR1 SGHDT and CDR2 YYEEEE. This CDR3 spans 16 amino acids. This CDR3 reads CASSLGSVLAKNIQYF.

The V and J genes are TRBV12-3 or TRBV12-4 and TRBJ2-1; as DNA is missing, the TRBD1 call by TCRdb cannot be tested. CDR3 length: 13 amino acids. The CDR3 reads CASSFQVGTDEFF.

This chain links TRBV12-3 or TRBV12-4 with TRBJ2-7; TCRdb's D gene call, TRBD1, goes unchecked for lack of DNA. This CDR3 has 14 residues. The CDR3 sequence is CASSLWGEGVEQYF.

The chain employs TRBV6-1 and TRBJ2-2. CDR1 MNHNS and CDR2 SASEGT come from the germline V gene. The CDR3 totals 13 residues. The CDR3: CASSDLGTGELFF.

V usage is TRBV2 and J usage is TRBJ1-1; there is no DNA to check the TCRdb D call of TRBD1. From germline, CDR1 is SNHLY and CDR2 FYNNEI. The CDR3 spans 14 residues. The CDR3 here is CASSEYLPGAEAFF. The entire variable domain, with the rest obtained from reference TRBV2 and TRBJ1-1, is as follows: EPEVTQTPSHQVTQMGQEVILRCVPISNHLYFYWYRQILGQKVEFLVSFYNNEISEKSEIFDDQFSVERPDGSNFTLKIRSTKLEDSAMYFCASSEYLPGAEAFFGQGTRLTVV.

The genes are TRBV11-2 and TRBJ2-1; the TCRdb call, TRBD1, lacks DNA for checking. The germline gives CDR1 SGHAT, CDR2 FQNNGV. The CDR3 extends over 17 amino acids. The CDR3 region is CASSLSSGTGGHNEQFF.

The chain couples TRBV5-4 to TRBJ1-5; as DNA is missing, the TRBD1 call by TCRdb cannot be tested. Per the germline V gene, CDR1 is SGHNT and CDR2 is YYREEE (reference sequence). The CDR3 spans 16 residues. The CDR3 reads CASSPRTGSPDQPQHF. Full variable domain (remainder filled in from reference TRBV5-4 and TRBJ1-5): ETGVTQSPTHLIKTRGQQVTLRCSSQSGHNTVSWYQQALGQGPQFIFQYYREEENGRGNFPPRFSGLQFPNYSSELNVNALELDDSALYLCASSPRTGSPDQPQHFGDGTRLSIL.

The rearrangement uses TRBV3-1 and TRBJ2-7; TCRdb names TRBD2, which stays unverified in the absence of DNA. This CDR3 is 13 amino acids long. CDR1 LGHDT and CDR2 YNNKEL come from the germline V gene (reference sequence). CDR3 amino acids: CATSDREVGEQYF.

This CDR3 is CASTSLSQVLMNTEAFF. J is TRBJ1-1 and V is TRBV12-3 or TRBV12-4. The CDR3 loop spans 17 amino acids.

The genes are TRBV28 and TRBJ2-2. This CDR3 has 14 residues. The germline gives CDR1 MDHEN, CDR2 SYDVKM. The CDR3 spells CASSLPQLPGELFF. The variable domain in full, completed from reference TRBV28 and TRBJ2-2, reads DVKVTQSSRYLVKRTGEKVFLECVQDMDHENMFWYRQDPGLGLRLIYFSYDVKMKEKGDIPEGYSVSREKKERFSLILESASTNQTSMYLCASSLPQLPGELFFGEGSRLTVL.

The gene calls are TRBV18 and TRBJ1-5; no DNA is available, so the TRBD1 call from TCRdb remains unchecked. CDR3 length equals 16 residues. From germline, CDR1 is KGHSH and CDR2 LQKENI. CDR3 loop: CASSQGTGVFNQPQHF.

The gene calls are TRBV20-1 and TRBJ1-6; TCRdb lists TRBD1, though no DNA is available to test this call. The CDR3 length is 18 residues. CDR1 is DFQATT and CDR2 is SNEGSKA in the germline V gene (reference sequence). CDR3 sequence reads: CSAPTLGTTGGGNSPLHF.

V and J are TRBV7-3 and TRBJ2-1; the TCRdb D gene call, TRBD1, has no DNA to confirm it. The germline CDR1 and CDR2 sequences are SGHTA and FQGTGA. CDR3 size: 15 residues. CDR3 sequence reads: CASSLNVRGRYEQFF.

The chain is built from TRBV2 and TRBJ1-5. The V gene's germline CDR1 is SNHLY and CDR2 FYNNEI. The length of the CDR3 is 14 residues. The CDR3 sequence is CASSEVEGHQPQHF.

The genes are TRBV4-1 and TRBJ2-7; the TRBD2 assignment by TCRdb is unverifiable without DNA. Germline V gives CDR1 MGHRA, CDR2 YSYEKL. This CDR3 has 17 amino acids. This chain's CDR3 is CASSPRALAGGTYEQYF.